This TCR beta chain was documented in a study of control samples from healthy donors and cancer patients. The CDR3 runs 15 residues. The germline V gene has CDR1 MNHEY and CDR2 SVGEGT. After removal of 4 bases from V and 3 bases from J, the junction contained 6 bases not matched to a gene. Sequencing was performed with immunoSEQ multiplex PCR; in TCRdb, only in-frame clones are kept and a portion is missing. The repertoire consists of under 200,000 clones, with 80% to 95% occurring once and the leading ten covering less than 0.75%. What was sequenced was blood. This clonotype was sampled from a woman aged 30 to 39 in good health. The chain carries TRBV6-2 or TRBV6-3 and TRBJ2-7; 10 positions match TRBD2. CDR3 DNA: TGTGCCAGCAGTTTCAAGACTAGCGGGTTCTACGAGCAGTACTTC. Translation gives CASSFKTSGFYEQYF.